This T cell receptor beta chain derives from a study of long-term antiretroviral therapy in people with HIV. A v3.0 immunoSEQ assay was performed at survey level. Sequencing was designed to cover 40,000-50,000 T-cell genomes in each sample. The protocol was immunoSEQ multiplex PCR, while the TCRdb copy is restricted to in-frame clones and leaves out a portion. The top ten hold 4.6% of the sample, which has fewer than 20,000 clones, about 95% seen once. V was trimmed by 4 bases and J by 0 bases, leaving 10 bases between them. CDR3 length: 16 amino acids. Germline CDR1 reads SGHTA; CDR2 reads FQGNSA. The material sequenced was unsorted PBMCs, taken about 6 years after starting antiretroviral therapy. This TCR was sampled from a woman in her 50s with HIV. The gene calls are TRBV7-2 and TRBJ2-6; unclear D gene. The CDR3 is CASSSGPSSGANVLTF. The CDR3 DNA follows: TGTGCCAGCAGCTCGGGTCCGAGCTCTGGGGCCAACGTCCTGACTTTC.